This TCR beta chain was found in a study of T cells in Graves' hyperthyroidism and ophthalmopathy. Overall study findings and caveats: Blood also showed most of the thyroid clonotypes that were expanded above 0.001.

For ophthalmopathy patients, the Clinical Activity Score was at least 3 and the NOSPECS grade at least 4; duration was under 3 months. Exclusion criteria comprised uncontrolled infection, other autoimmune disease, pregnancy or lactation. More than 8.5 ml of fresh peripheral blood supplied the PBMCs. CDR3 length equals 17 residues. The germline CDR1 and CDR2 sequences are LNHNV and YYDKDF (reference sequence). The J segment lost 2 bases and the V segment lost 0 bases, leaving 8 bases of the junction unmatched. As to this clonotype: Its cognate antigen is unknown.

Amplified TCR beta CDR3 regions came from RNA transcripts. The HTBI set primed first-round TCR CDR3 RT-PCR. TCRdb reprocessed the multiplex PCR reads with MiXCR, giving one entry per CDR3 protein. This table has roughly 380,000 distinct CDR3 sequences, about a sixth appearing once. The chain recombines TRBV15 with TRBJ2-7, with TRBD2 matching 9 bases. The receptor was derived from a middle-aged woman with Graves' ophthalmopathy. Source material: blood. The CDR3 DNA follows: TGTGCCACCAGCAGAGAAGGGTTAGCGGGAGTAGCCTACGAGCAGTACTTC. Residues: CATSREGLAGVAYEQYF.